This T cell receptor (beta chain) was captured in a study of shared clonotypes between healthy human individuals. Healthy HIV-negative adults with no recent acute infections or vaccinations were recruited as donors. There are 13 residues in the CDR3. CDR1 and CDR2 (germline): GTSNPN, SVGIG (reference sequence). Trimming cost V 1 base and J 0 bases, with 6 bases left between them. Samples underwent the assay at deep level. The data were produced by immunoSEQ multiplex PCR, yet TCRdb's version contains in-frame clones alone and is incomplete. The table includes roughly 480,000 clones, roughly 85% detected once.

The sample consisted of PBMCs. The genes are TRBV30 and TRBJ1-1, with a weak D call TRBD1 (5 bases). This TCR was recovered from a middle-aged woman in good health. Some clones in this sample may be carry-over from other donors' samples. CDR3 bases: TGTGCCTGGAGTGCCAGGGTGAACACTGAAGCTTTCTTT. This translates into CAWSARVNTEAFF.